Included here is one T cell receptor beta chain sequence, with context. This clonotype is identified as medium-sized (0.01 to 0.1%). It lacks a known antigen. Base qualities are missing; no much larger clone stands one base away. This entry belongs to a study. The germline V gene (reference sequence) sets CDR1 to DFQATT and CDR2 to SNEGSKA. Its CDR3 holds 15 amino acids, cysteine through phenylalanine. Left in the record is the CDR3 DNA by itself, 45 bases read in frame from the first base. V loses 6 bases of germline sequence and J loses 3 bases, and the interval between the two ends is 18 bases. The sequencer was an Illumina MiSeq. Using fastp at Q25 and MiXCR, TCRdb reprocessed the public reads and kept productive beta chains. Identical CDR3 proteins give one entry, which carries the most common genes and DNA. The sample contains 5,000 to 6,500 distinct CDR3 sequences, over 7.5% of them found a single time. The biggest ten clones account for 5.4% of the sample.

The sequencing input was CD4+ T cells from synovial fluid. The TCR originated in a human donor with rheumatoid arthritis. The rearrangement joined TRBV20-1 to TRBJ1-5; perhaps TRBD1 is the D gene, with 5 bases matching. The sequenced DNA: TGCAGTGCGGCAACGCCAGGGTTGATCAATCAGCCCCAGCATTTT. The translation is CSAATPGLINQPQHF.